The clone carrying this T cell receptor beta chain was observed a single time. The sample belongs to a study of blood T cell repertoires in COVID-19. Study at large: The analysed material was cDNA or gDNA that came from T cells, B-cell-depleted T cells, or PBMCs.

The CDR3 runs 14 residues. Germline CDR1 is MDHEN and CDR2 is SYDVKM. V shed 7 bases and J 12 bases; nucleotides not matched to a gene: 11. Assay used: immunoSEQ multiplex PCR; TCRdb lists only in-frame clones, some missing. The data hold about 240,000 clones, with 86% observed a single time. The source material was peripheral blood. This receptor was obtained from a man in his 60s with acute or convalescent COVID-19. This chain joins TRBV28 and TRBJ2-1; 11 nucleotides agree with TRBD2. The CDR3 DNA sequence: TGTGCCAGCAAACCCGGACTAGCGGGCGGAAGGCAGTTCTTC. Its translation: CASKPGLAGGRQFF.